This T cell receptor beta chain was recovered during a study of blood T cell repertoires in COVID-19. For the study at large: Sites across the United States, Italy and Spain contributed samples from acute and convalescent COVID-19. PBMCs, B-cell-depleted T cells, or T cells were the source of the cDNA or gDNA that made up the material.

Authors' methods: Reference gene primer amplification gave estimated nucleated cell counts. Sequencing was performed with immunoSEQ multiplex PCR; in TCRdb, only in-frame clones are kept and a portion is missing. The DNA gave D and trimming, while V, J and clone size come from that table. The table lists around 47,000 clones, approximately 87% of them singletons. The CDR3 runs to 14 residues. Germline V lookup: CDR1 SGHTA, CDR2 FQGNSA. V lost 0 bases and J 1 base, leaving 7 bases between the germline ends. Those enrolled in Seattle joined during active infection and were followed longitudinally afterward.

Input material: peripheral blood. The chain has TRBV7-2 and TRBJ2-7; D is ambiguous. This TCR was sampled from a man between 40 and 49 years old with COVID-19, enrolled during active disease. The CDR3 region has the DNA TGTGCCAGCAGCTTAGCCGGCGGATCCTACGAGCAGTACTTC. It encodes CASSLAGGSYEQYF.